Listed here are 26 T cell receptor beta chains from one sample, sequenced in a study of blood T cell repertoires in COVID-19 (dated by TCRdb to the early 2020s). Library construction relied on the immunoSEQ multiplex PCR assay. Drawn from immuneACCESS, this table holds only the in-frame rearrangements with V and J called that TCRdb kept. Clones are partly lost; checked studies trace under half to an unresolved V gene and leave the rest unexplained. This sample has 110,000 to 150,000 clones in its table, and roughly 84% of those were observed once. Over 7% of the sample rests with the top ten. What was sequenced was peripheral blood. These receptors were collected from a human donor in a cohort sampled during active COVID-19.

In this sample, this clone turned up a few times. The V gene is TRBV5-1, the J gene TRBJ2-5; TRBD1 might be the D (5 bases). The germline CDR1 and CDR2 sequences are SGHRS and YFSETQ. This CDR3 comprises 12 residues. V gave up 3 bases and J gave up 4 bases, with 7 bases separating them. CDR3 DNA: TGCGCCAGCAGCTCGCAGGGAGAGACCCAGTACTTC. Its protein product is CASSSQGETQYF.

In this sample, this clone turned up once. V gene TRBV7-3 combines with J gene TRBJ2-1; D may be TRBD2 (7 bases). Germline V CDR1 and CDR2: SGHTA, FQGTGA. Trimming took 3 bases from V and 7 from J, leaving 13 bases between them. The CDR3 totals 14 residues. The CDR3 sequence: CASSLEGGRNEQFF. The CDR3 DNA reads as TGTGCCAGCAGCTTGGAGGGGGGGCGGAATGAGCAGTTCTTC.

In its sample, this clone was seen once. The rearrangement links TRBV6-4 to TRBJ2-1; TRBD2 matches 7 bases. The germline V gene encodes CDR1 MRHNA and CDR2 SNTAGT. The J segment lost 4 bases and the V segment lost 0 bases, leaving 3 bases of the junction unmatched. The CDR3 has 15 amino acids. CDR3 nucleotides: TGTGCCAGCAGTGACTCGGCTAGCGGTTACAATGAGCAGTTCTTC. It codes for CASSDSASGYNEQFF.

The genes are TRBV10-1 and TRBJ2-5, with a possible D match to TRBD1 (5 bases). The CDR3 totals 15 residues. V was clipped by 3 bases and J by 0 bases, with 11 bases between them. CDR1 WNHNN and CDR2 SYGVQD come from the germline V gene (reference sequence). CDR3 sequence: CASSDRVGYQETQYF. The DNA of the CDR3 is TGCGCCAGCAGTGACAGGGTTGGGTACCAAGAGACCCAGTACTTC.

This clone was detected only a few times. The CDR3 DNA follows: TGCGCCAGCAGGCGGGACCTTGGGTCACCCCTCCACTTT. Its translation: CASRRDLGSPLHF. The chain recombines TRBV10-2 with TRBJ1-6, with D perhaps matching TRBD1 (5 bases). Per germline, CDR1 WSHSY and CDR2 SAAADI. The CDR3 has 13 residues. Trimming removed 6 bases from V and 10 bases from J, with 13 bases in between.

This chain connects TRBV10-3 to TRBJ1-2; 9 nucleotides align to TRBD1. CDR1 ENHRY and CDR2 SYGVKD come from the germline V gene. Germline trimming cut 10 bases from V and 6 bases from J; bases unmatched to any gene: 6. The CDR3 runs to 12 residues. The CDR3: CASEQGAHGYTF. The CDR3, as DNA: TGTGCCAGCGAACAGGGGGCCCATGGCTACACCTTC.

J is TRBJ1-4 and V is TRBV6-5; tentatively, D is TRBD1 (6 bases). This CDR3 is 13 amino acids long. Germline-derived CDR1 and CDR2 are MNHEY and SVGAGI. V was clipped by 8 bases and J by 9 bases, with 16 bases between them. The CDR3, as DNA: TGTGCCAGCGAAACTCTACAGGGAAAAAAACTGTTTTTT. This codes for CASETLQGKKLFF.

This sequence joins TRBV18 and TRBJ1-2, with 7 bases identical to TRBD1. This CDR3 is built from 15 residues. After removal of 3 bases from V and 3 bases from J, the junction contained 7 bases not matched to a gene. CDR1 is KGHSH and CDR2 is LQKENI in the germline V gene. The CDR3 region is CASSPFWTGDYGYTF. The CDR3 coding sequence is TGTGCCAGCTCACCTTTCTGGACAGGTGACTATGGCTACACCTTC.

The chain carries TRBV3-1 (or the pseudogene TRBV3-2) and TRBJ2-7; D not certain. Germline CDR1 reads LGHDT; CDR2 reads YNNKEL (reference sequence). The CDR3 has 15 residues. Trimming removed 4 bases from V and 2 bases from J, with 15 bases in between. The CDR3 spells CASSRNSNPTYEQYF. CDR3 bases: TGTGCCAGCAGCCGGAACAGTAACCCAACCTACGAGCAGTACTTC.

The genes are TRBV5-1 and TRBJ2-5; 8 positions match TRBD1. The CDR3 totals 15 residues. The V gene end was trimmed by 4 bases and the J gene end by 1 base; junction bases not matched to a gene: 6. Germline CDR1 is SGHRS and CDR2 is YFSETQ. CDR3 amino acids: CASSGGTGVQETQYF. CDR3 nucleotide sequence: TGCGCCAGCAGCGGAGGGACAGGCGTCCAAGAGACCCAGTACTTC.

The chain recombines TRBV7-9 with TRBJ2-5; the D gene is possibly TRBD2 (5 bases). V shed 2 bases and J shed 7 bases, with 14 bases lying between them. Germline V lookup: CDR1 SEHNR, CDR2 FQNEAQ (reference sequence). The CDR3 has 14 amino acids. The CDR3 sequence is CASSLQTPEGTQYF. CDR3 coding DNA: TGTGCCAGCAGCTTACAAACCCCCGAGGGGACCCAGTACTTC.

This chain joins TRBV7-2 and TRBJ1-5; D is unclear. V was clipped by 5 bases and J by 1 base, with 6 bases between them. CDR1 and CDR2 from the germline V gene are SGHTA and FQGNSA. This CDR3 spans 13 amino acids. CDR3 coding DNA: TGTGCCAGCAGCCAATCCAGCAATCAGCCCCAGCATTTT. This codes for CASSQSSNQPQHF.

The gene calls are TRBV24-1 and TRBJ2-3, with D maybe TRBD2 (6 bases). With 4 bases removed from V and 2 bases from J, the gap between germline ends came to 12 bases. Germline V gene sequence: CDR1 KGHDR, CDR2 SFDVKD. This CDR3 contains 15 residues. The CDR3 DNA is TGTGCCACCAGTGAGGCCCGCGGGAACACAGATACGCAGTATTTT. It encodes CATSEARGNTDTQYF.

This clone was counted only a few times. The V gene is TRBV2, the J gene TRBJ1-5, with 8 bases aligning to TRBD1. CDR3 length equals 13 residues. The trim removed 8 bases at V and 3 bases at J, leaving 3 bases unmatched. The germline CDR1 and CDR2 sequences are SNHLY and FYNNEI. The CDR3 protein is CASAGQDNQPQHF. CDR3 nucleotides: TGTGCCAGCGCGGGACAGGACAATCAGCCCCAGCATTTT.

This chain links TRBV27 with TRBJ2-3; 11 nucleotides match TRBD2. The CDR3 runs to 16 residues. The ends lost 0 bases at V and 4 bases at J; junction bases unmatched: 3. The V gene's germline CDR1 is MNHEY and CDR2 SMNVEV (reference sequence). CDR3 in amino acids: CASSLSLLAGADTQYF. In DNA, the CDR3 is TGTGCCAGCAGTTTATCGTTACTAGCGGGGGCAGATACGCAGTATTTT.

The chain couples TRBV5-1 to TRBJ2-2, with 11 bases aligning to TRBD1. Germline values: CDR1 SGHRS, CDR2 YFSETQ. Unmatched junction bases numbered 4, after V lost 4 bases and J lost 2 bases. The CDR3 contains 16 residues. CDR3 DNA sequence: TGCGCCAGCAGCGCGGGGACAGGGGGTAACACCGGGGAGCTGTTTTTT. It specifies CASSAGTGGNTGELFF.

This clone showed up just once. The chain employs TRBV6-5 and TRBJ2-3, with D perhaps matching TRBD1 (5 bases). Germline V gene lookup returns CDR1 MNHEY and CDR2 SVGAGI. CDR3 length: 15 residues. Trimming removed 4 bases at V and 2 bases at J, with 13 bases between. CDR3 amino acids: CASSSPKGYTDTQYF. For the CDR3, the DNA is TGTGCCAGCAGTTCTCCTAAGGGGTACACAGATACGCAGTATTTT.

The chain carries TRBV9 and TRBJ1-6; possibly TRBD1 for D (6 bases). Germline V lookup: CDR1 SGDLS, CDR2 YYNGEE. The V gene lost 0 bases and the J gene lost 8 bases, with 9 bases spanning the gap. CDR3 length: 14 residues. The CDR3 here is CASSVGAGDSPLHF. CDR3 sequence (DNA): TGTGCCAGCAGCGTAGGGGCAGGGGATTCACCCCTCCACTTT.

This clone has just one count. The chain uses TRBV10-3 and TRBJ2-2; 8 bases are a match to TRBD1. Germline V lookup: CDR1 ENHRY, CDR2 SYGVKD. The CDR3 covers 17 residues. V shed 0 bases and J 5 bases; nucleotides not matched to a gene: 8. The chain's CDR3 is CAISESTGGRDTGELFF. The CDR3 DNA follows: TGTGCCATCAGTGAGTCTACAGGGGGTCGGGATACCGGGGAGCTGTTTTTT.

The chain combines TRBV7-9 with TRBJ1-2, with TRBD1 identical over 7 bases. CDR3 length equals 13 residues. Germline V lookup: CDR1 SEHNR, CDR2 FQNEAQ (reference sequence). V shed 1 base and J 14 bases; nucleotides not matched to a gene: 10. CDR3: CASSLEGLTGKTF. The CDR3 DNA sequence: TGTGCCAGCAGCTTAGAAGGTCTGACAGGGAAGACCTTC.

This sequence joins TRBV28 and TRBJ2-5, with 7 bases identical to TRBD1. The CDR3 loop spans 15 amino acids. Per the germline V gene, CDR1 is MDHEN and CDR2 is SYDVKM. V lost 5 bases and J lost 3; bases outside the gene matches: 9. The CDR3 nucleotides are TGTGCCAGCAGTCGCCCCGGGACAGAGAAAGAGACCCAGTACTTC. Its translation: CASSRPGTEKETQYF. The full variable domain, its missing parts supplied by reference TRBV28 and TRBJ2-5, is DVKVTQSSRYLVKRTGEKVFLECVQDMDHENMFWYRQDPGLGLRLIYFSYDVKMKEKGDIPEGYSVSREKKERFSLILESASTNQTSMYLCASSRPGTEKETQYFGPGTRLLVL.

The chain is built from TRBV7-9 and TRBJ1-2, with D perhaps matching TRBD1 (6 bases). This CDR3 is 14 amino acids long. Germline V gene sequence: CDR1 SEHNR, CDR2 FQNEAQ (reference sequence). V shed 7 bases and J shed 7 bases, with 19 bases lying between them. Written as DNA, the CDR3 is TGTGCCAGCACCCGCAGGGGAGAGATCGGTGGCTACACCTTC. It codes for CASTRRGEIGGYTF.

The rearrangement uses TRBV4-1 and TRBJ2-3; a possible D gene is TRBD2 (6 bases). The length of the CDR3 is 15 residues. CDR1 MGHRA and CDR2 YSYEKL come from the germline V gene. Trimming removed 0 bases from V and 3 bases from J, with 10 bases in between. The CDR3 loop reads CASSQDDGGTDTQYF. The CDR3 nucleotides are TGCGCCAGCAGCCAAGATGACGGGGGAACAGATACGCAGTATTTT.

V gene TRBV5-1 combines with J gene TRBJ1-2, with 9 bases lining up with TRBD1. V was pared by 0 bases and J by 7 bases, with 7 bases of the junction left unmatched. Germline CDR1 SGHRS, CDR2 YFSETQ. CDR3 length: 15 amino acids. The CDR3 region is CASSLEGDRVRGYTF. The CDR3 DNA reads as TGCGCCAGCAGCTTGGAGGGGGACAGGGTACGTGGCTACACCTTC. Complete variable domain (other parts from reference TRBV5-1 and TRBJ1-2): KAGVTQTPRYLIKTRGQQVTLSCSPISGHRSVSWYQQTPGQGLQFLFEYFSETQRNKGNFPGRFSGRQFSNSRSEMNVSTLELGDSALYLCASSLEGDRVRGYTFGSGTRLTVV.

The rearrangement uses TRBV3-1 (or the pseudogene TRBV3-2) and TRBJ2-3; TRBD1 aligns across 12 bases. The CDR3 is made up of 13 amino acids. With V trimmed by 2 bases and J by 13 bases, 4 bases remained unmatched. In germline, CDR1 is LGHDT, CDR2 YNNKEL (reference sequence). CDR3 nucleotide sequence: TGTGCCAGCAGCCAACTGGGACAGGGGGCTAAGTATTTT. It codes for CASSQLGQGAKYF.

The DNA of the CDR3 is TGTGCCAGCAGCCAGGGACAGACCCAAGAGACCCAGTACTTC. Translated: CASSQGQTQETQYF. V is TRBV21-1 and J is TRBJ2-5; the tabulated D call, TRBD1, remains unverified against the DNA. TRBV21-1 is a listed pseudogene. The CDR3 is 14 amino acids.